This TCR beta chain appears in the sequencing data of a study of shared clonotypes between healthy human individuals. Study outcomes and limitations: Expectations were that clonotype sharing among donors would be affected by sequencing depth.

The CDR3 has 17 amino acids. Unmatched junction bases numbered 12, after V lost 4 bases and J lost 4 bases. CDR1 is SNHLY and CDR2 is FYNNEI in the germline V gene. This clone was detected only a few times. Its antigen is not identified. Every unsorted PBMC PCR replicate was loaded with 250 to 300 ng DNA, about 30,000 T cell genomes. The protocol was immunoSEQ multiplex PCR, while the TCRdb copy is restricted to in-frame clones and leaves out a portion. Of around 510,000 clones listed, roughly four fifths are singletons. The chain has TRBV2 and TRBJ2-1; 8 bases agree with TRBD2. This TCR derives from a woman aged 40-49 years in good health. Some clones in this sample may be carry-over from other donors' samples. Sample: PBMCs. The CDR3 here is CASSGGNSGTRYNEQFF. Written as DNA, the CDR3 is TGTGCCAGCAGTGGTGGGAATAGCGGGACTCGATACAATGAGCAGTTCTTC.